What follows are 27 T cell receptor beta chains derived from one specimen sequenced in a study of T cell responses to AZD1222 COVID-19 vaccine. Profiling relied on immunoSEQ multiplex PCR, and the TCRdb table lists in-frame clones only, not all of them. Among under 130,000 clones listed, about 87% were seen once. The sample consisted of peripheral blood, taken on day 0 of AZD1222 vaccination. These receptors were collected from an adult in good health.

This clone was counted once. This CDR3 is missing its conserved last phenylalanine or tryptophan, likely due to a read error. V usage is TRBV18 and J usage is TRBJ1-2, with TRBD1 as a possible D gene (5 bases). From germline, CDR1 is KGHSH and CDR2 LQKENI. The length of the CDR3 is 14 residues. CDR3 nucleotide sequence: TGTGCCAGCTCACCACGGTCCGGGGACTACGGCTACACCCTC. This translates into CASSPRSGDYGYTL.

CDR3 amino acids: CASSRSQGTVAFF. DNA of the CDR3: TGTGCCAGCAGCCGTTCCCAGGGCACCGTAGCTTTCTTT. The rearrangement joins TRBV14 to TRBJ1-1, with a possible D match to TRBD1 (5 bases). V lost 4 bases to trimming and J lost 10 bases, with 16 bases between them. The CDR3 contains 13 residues. Germline values: CDR1 SGHDN, CDR2 FVKESK.

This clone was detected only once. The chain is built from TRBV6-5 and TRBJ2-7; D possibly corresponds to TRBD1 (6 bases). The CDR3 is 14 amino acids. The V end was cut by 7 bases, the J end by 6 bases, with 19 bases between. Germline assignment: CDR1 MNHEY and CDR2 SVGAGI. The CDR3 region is CASTLHGQRGEQYF. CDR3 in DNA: TGTGCCAGCACCCTCCACGGACAGAGAGGCGAGCAGTACTTC.

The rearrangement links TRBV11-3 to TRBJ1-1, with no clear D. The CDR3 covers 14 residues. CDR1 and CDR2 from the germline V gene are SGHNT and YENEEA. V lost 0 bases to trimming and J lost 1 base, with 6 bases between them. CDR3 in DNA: TGTGCCAGCAGCTTAGATCGGGGGAACACTGAAGCTTTCTTT. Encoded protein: CASSLDRGNTEAFF.

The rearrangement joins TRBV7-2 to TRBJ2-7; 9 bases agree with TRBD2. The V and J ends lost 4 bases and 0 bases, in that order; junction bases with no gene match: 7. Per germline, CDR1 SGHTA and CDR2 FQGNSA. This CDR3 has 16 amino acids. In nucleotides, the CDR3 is TGTGCCAGCAGCTCTGGAACTAGCGGGTACTCCTACGAGCAGTACTTC. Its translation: CASSSGTSGYSYEQYF.

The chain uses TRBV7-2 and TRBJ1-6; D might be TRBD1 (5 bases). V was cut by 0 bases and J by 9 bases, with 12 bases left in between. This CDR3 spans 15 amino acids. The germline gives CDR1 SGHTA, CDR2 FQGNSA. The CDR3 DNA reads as TGTGCCAGCAGCTTAGCGGGCAGGGTGGGTTCACCCCTCCACTTT. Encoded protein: CASSLAGRVGSPLHF.

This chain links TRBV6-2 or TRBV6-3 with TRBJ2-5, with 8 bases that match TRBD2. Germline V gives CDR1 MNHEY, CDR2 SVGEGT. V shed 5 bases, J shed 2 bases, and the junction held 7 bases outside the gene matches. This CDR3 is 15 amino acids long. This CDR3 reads CASSTPTGGQETQYF. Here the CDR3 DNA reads TGTGCCAGCAGTACCCCGACGGGAGGGCAAGAGACCCAGTACTTC.

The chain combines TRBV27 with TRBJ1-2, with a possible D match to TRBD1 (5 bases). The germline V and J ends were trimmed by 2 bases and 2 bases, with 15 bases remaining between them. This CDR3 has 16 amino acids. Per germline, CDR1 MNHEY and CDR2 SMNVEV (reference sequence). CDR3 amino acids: CASSLRQGPINYGYTF. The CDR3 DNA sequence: TGTGCCAGCAGTTTAAGGCAGGGACCTATAAACTATGGCTACACCTTC.

CDR3 in amino acids: CASDRAGNTEAFF. The CDR3 DNA is TGTGCCAGCGATAGGGCGGGGAACACTGAAGCTTTCTTT. This chain uses TRBV11-2 with TRBJ1-1; D remains unclear. V was cut by 8 bases and J by 1 base, with 11 bases left in between. CDR3 size: 13 residues. Germline-derived CDR1 and CDR2 are SGHAT and FQNNGV.

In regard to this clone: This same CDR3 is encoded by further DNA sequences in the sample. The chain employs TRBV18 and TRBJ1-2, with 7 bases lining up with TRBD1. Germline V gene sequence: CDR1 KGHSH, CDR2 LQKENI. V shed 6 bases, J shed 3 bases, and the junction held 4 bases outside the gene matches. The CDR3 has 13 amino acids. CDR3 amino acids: CASSPDRDYGYTF. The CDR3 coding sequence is TGTGCCAGCTCCCCAGACAGGGACTATGGCTACACCTTC.

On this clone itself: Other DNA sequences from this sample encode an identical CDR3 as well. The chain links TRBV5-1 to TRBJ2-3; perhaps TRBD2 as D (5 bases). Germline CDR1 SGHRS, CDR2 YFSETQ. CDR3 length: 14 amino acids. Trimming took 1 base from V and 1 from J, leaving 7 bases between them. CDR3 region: CASSLLRGTDTQYF. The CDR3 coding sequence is TGCGCCAGCAGCTTGCTGCGGGGCACAGATACGCAGTATTTT.

The CDR3 coding sequence is TGTGCCAGCTCACCGGAGATGGGCAGGGGGAATTCACCCCTCCACTTT. Translating gives CASSPEMGRGNSPLHF. The chain carries TRBV18 and TRBJ1-6; 7 bases fit TRBD1. The CDR3 is made up of 16 amino acids. Losses at the gene ends were 3 bases for V and 7 bases for J; bases not matched to a gene: 9. CDR1 and CDR2 from the germline V gene are KGHSH and LQKENI.

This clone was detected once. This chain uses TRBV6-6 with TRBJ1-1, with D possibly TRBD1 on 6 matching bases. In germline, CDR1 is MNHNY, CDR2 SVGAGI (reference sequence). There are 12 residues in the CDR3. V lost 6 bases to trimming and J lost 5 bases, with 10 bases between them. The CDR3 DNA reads TGTGCCAGCAGGGGAACAGGGACTGAAGCTTTCTTT. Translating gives CASRGTGTEAFF.

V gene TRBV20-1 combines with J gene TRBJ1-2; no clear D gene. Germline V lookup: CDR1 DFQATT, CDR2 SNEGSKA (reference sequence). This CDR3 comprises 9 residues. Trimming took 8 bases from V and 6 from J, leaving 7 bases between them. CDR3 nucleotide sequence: TGCAGTAATAAAGATGGCTACACCTTC. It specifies CSNKDGYTF.

CDR3 sequence (DNA): TGTGCCAGCAGTGTCGACAGTCAGGTGGTACAGACCTTC. It encodes CASSVDSQVVQTF. This sequence joins TRBV2 and TRBJ1-2, with D tentatively TRBD1 (5 bases). There are 13 residues in the CDR3. Trimming left V 4 bases short and J 14 bases short, with 20 bases between. Germline V gene data show CDR1 as SNHLY and CDR2 as FYNNEI.

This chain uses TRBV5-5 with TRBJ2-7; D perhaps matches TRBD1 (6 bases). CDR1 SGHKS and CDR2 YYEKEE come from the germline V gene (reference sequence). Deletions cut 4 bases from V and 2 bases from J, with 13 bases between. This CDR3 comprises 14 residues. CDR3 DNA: TGTGCCAGCAGCAGGCAGGGGTACCCCTACGAGCAGTACTTC. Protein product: CASSRQGYPYEQYF.

The CDR3 region is CASSVEGSNSPLHF. CDR3 in DNA: TGTGCCAGCAGCGTAGAAGGGAGTAATTCACCCCTCCACTTT. This chain links TRBV9 with TRBJ1-6; D is ambiguous. The CDR3 has 14 residues. Germline-derived CDR1 and CDR2 are SGDLS and YYNGEE. Between the trimmed V and J ends, which lost 0 bases and 6 bases, there was a span of 7 bases. Drawing the rest from reference TRBV9 and TRBJ1-6, the complete variable domain is DSGVTQTPKHLITATGQRVTLRCSPRSGDLSVYWYQQSLDQGLQFLIQYYNGEERAKGNILERFSAQQFPDLHSELNLSSLELGDSALYFCASSVEGSNSPLHFGNGTRLTVT.

The CDR3 region is CASRQTGNNQPQHF. The CDR3, as DNA: TGTGCCAGTAGACAGACAGGAAACAATCAGCCCCAGCATTTT. The chain joins TRBV19 to TRBJ1-5; possible D gene TRBD1, 6 bases. The CDR3 totals 14 residues. Trimming removed 6 bases at V and 3 bases at J, with 12 bases between. Looked up from germline, CDR1 is LNHDA and CDR2 is SQIVND (reference sequence).

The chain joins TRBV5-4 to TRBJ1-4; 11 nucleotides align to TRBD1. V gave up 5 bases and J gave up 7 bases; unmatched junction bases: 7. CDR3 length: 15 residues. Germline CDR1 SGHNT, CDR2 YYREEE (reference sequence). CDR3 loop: CASSIRTGGIEKLFF. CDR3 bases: TGTGCCAGCAGTATCCGGACAGGGGGCATTGAAAAACTGTTTTTT.

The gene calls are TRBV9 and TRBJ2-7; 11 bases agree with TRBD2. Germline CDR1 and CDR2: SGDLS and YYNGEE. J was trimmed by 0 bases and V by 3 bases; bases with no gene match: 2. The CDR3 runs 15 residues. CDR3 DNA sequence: TGTGCCAGCAGCGCTACTAGCGGGAGCTCCTACGAGCAGTACTTC. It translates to CASSATSGSSYEQYF.

CDR3 in amino acids: CASSPPEDRGRGYTF. In DNA, the CDR3 is TGTGCCAGCAGCCCCCCGGAGGACAGGGGGCGCGGCTACACCTTC. The V gene is TRBV16, the J gene TRBJ1-2, with 11 bases lining up with TRBD1. Germline loops: CDR1 KGHSY, CDR2 FQNENV. The CDR3 covers 15 residues. V gave up 4 bases and J gave up 8 bases; unmatched junction bases: 9.

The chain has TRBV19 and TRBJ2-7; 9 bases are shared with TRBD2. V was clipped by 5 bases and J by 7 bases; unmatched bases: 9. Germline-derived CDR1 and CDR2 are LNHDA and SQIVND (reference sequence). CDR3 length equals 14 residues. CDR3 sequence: CASSRVAGVAEQYF. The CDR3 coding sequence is TGTGCCAGTAGTCGGGTAGCGGGAGTGGCGGAGCAGTACTTC.

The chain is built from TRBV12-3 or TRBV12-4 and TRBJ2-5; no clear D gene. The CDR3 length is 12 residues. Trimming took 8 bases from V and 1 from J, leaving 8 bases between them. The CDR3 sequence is CASLRGQETQYF. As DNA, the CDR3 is TGTGCCAGCCTCCGTGGCCAAGAGACCCAGTACTTC.

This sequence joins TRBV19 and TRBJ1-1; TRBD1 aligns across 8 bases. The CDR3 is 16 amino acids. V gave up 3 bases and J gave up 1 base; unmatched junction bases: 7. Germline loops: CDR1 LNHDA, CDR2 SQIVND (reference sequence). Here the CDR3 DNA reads TGTGCCAGTAGTATGAGGGTGACAGGGGCGAACACTGAAGCTTTCTTT. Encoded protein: CASSMRVTGANTEAFF. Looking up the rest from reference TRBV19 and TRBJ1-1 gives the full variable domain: DGGITQSPKYLFRKEGQNVTLSCEQNLNHDAMYWYRQDPGQGLRLIYYSQIVNDFQKGDIAEGYSVSREKKESFPLTVTSAQKNPTAFYLCASSMRVTGANTEAFFGQGTRLTVV.

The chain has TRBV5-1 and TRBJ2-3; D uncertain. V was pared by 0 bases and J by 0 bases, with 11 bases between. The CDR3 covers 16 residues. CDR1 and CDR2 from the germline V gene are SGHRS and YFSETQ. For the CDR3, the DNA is TGCGCCAGCAGCTTGGCCGGCAGTCCTAGCACAGATACGCAGTATTTT. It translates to CASSLAGSPSTDTQYF.

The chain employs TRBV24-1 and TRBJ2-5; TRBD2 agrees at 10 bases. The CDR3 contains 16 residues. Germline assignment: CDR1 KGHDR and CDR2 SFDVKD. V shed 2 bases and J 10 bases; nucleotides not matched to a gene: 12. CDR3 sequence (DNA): TGTGCCACCAGTGATTCACTAGCGGGACCCGCTGGGGGCCAGTACTTC. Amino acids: CATSDSLAGPAGGQYF.

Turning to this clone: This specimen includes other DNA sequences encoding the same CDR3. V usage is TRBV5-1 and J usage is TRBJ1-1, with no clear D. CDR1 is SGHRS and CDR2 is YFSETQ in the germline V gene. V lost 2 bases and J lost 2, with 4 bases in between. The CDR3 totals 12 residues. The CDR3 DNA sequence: TGCGCCAGCAGCTTTCTTAACACTGAAGCTTTCTTT. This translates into CASSFLNTEAFF.